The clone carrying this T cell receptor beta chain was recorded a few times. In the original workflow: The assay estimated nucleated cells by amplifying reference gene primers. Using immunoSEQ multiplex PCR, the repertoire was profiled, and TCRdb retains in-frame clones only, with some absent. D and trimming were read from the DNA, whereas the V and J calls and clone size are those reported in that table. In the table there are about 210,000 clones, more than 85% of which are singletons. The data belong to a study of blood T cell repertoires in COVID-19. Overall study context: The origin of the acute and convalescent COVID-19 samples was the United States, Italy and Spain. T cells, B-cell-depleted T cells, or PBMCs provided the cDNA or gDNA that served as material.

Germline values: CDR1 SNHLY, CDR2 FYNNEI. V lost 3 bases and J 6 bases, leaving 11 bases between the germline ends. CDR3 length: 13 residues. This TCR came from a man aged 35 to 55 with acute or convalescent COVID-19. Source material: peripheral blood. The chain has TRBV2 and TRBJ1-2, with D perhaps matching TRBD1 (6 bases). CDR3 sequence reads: CASSEDRGNGYTF. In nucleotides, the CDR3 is TGTGCCAGCAGTGAGGATAGGGGGAATGGCTACACCTTC. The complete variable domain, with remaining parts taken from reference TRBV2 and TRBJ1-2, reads EPEVTQTPSHQVTQMGQEVILRCVPISNHLYFYWYRQILGQKVEFLVSFYNNEISEKSEIFDDQFSVERPDGSNFTLKIRSTKLEDSAMYFCASSEDRGNGYTFGSGTRLTVV.